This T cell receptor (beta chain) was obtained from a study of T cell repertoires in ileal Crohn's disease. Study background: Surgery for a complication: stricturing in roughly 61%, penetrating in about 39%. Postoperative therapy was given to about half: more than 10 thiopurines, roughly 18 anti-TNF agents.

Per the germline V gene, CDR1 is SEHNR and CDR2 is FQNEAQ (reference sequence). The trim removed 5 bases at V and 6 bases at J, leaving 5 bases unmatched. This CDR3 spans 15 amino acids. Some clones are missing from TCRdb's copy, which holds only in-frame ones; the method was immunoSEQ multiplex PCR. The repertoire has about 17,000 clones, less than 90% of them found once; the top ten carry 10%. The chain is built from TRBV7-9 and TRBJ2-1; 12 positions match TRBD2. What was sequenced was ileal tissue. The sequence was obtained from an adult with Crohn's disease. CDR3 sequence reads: CASSPSGGAFNEQFF. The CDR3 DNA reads TGTGCCAGCAGCCCTAGCGGGGGGGCGTTCAATGAGCAGTTCTTC.